This is a list of T cell receptor beta chains from one sample in a study of shared clonotypes between healthy human individuals. The data were produced by immunoSEQ multiplex PCR, yet TCRdb's version contains in-frame clones alone and is incomplete. This table has around 2,000,000 clones, about 94% appearing once. The sample was naive CD8+ T cells sorted from blood. Receptor source: a man between 18 and 35 years old in good health. CDR3s include the opening cysteine and the closing phenylalanine or tryptophan. The D gene is left open where the match is weak. Clone size appears in some rows only: once, few, many, or a class for an expanded clone.

- TRBJ2-7 TRBV11-2 - CASSLVGLVEQYF TGTGCCAGCAGCTTAGTTGGGTTGGTCGAGCAGTACTTC
- TRBJ2-3 TRBV7-2 - CASSLGGEADTQYF TGTGCCAGCAGCTTAGGAGGGGAGGCAGATACGCAGTATTTT
- TRBJ2-1 TRBV5-1 TRBD1 CASSLGQGMNNEQFF TGCGCCAGCAGCTTGGGACAGGGAATGAACAATGAGCAGTTCTTC
- TRBJ2-5 TRBV11-2 TRBD1 CASSFMRGGKETQYF TGTGCCAGCAGCTTCATGAGAGGGGGCAAAGAGACCCAGTACTTC
- TRBJ2-1 TRBV27 - CASSILGGGGNEQFF TGTGCCAGCAGTATACTAGGGGGGGGCGGCAATGAGCAGTTCTTC
- TRBJ2-7 TRBV4-1 - CASSQDWGGPSYEQYF TGCGCCAGCAGCCAAGATTGGGGGGGCCCCTCCTACGAGCAGTACTTC
once TRBJ2-1 TRBV6-1 TRBD2 CASTLAGWNEQFF TGTGCCAGCACACTAGCGGGGTGGAATGAGCAGTTCTTC
- TRBJ2-5 TRBV5-1 TRBD2 CASSLGTSGSGETQYF TGCGCCAGCAGCTTGGGGACTAGCGGGAGCGGAGAGACCCAGTACTTC
- TRBJ2-1 TRBV9 - CASSPGGPEQFF TGTGCCAGCAGCCCCGGGGGTCCTGAGCAGTTCTTC
- TRBJ2-7 TRBV2 TRBD1 CASTEVVGTGSYEQYF TGTGCCAGCACCGAAGTAGTAGGGACAGGGTCCTACGAGCAGTACTTC
- TRBJ2-7 TRBV5-6 - CASSPNTGSYEQYF TGTGCCAGCAGCCCGAATACGGGGTCATACGAGCAGTACTTC
- TRBJ2-2 TRBV5-6 - CASSGGTDVPGELFF TGTGCCAGCAGCGGGGGGACAGACGTCCCCGGGGAGCTGTTTTTT
- TRBJ2-7 TRBV10-3 TRBD1 CAITEGDSHSYEQYF TGTGCCATCACCGAAGGGGACAGTCACTCCTACGAGCAGTACTTC
- TRBJ2-7 TRBV9 - CASSVAPDSSYEQYF TGTGCCAGCAGCGTAGCCCCCGACAGCTCCTACGAGCAGTACTTC
- TRBJ2-5 TRBV13 - CASSLGGFETQYF TGTGCCAGCAGCTTAGGCGGGTTCGAGACCCAGTACTTC
- TRBJ1-1 TRBV19 TRBD1 CASSPGGHPTEAFF TGTGCCAGTAGCCCAGGGGGCCACCCCACTGAAGCTTTCTTT
- TRBJ2-1 TRBV13 - CASSLGLAGNEQFF TGTGCCAGCAGCTTAGGCCTTGCGGGCAATGAGCAGTTCTTC
- TRBJ2-2 TRBV27 - CASSLGSTGELFF TGTGCCAGCAGTTTAGGGTCCACCGGGGAGCTGTTTTTT
- TRBJ2-7 TRBV19 TRBD2 CATWGGGTYEQYF TGTGCCACCTGGGGGGGAGGCACCTACGAGCAGTACTTC
- TRBJ2-1 TRBV5-6 - CASSFTEYNEQFF TGTGCCAGCAGCTTTACGGAGTACAATGAGCAGTTCTTC
once TRBJ2-3 TRBV6-6 - CASTPRGREKADTQYF TGTGCCAGCACCCCCCGCGGTCGGGAAAAAGCAGATACGCAGTATTTT
- TRBJ2-3 TRBV27 - CASRYTDTQYF TGTGCCAGCAGATATACAGATACGCAGTATTTT
- TRBJ1-1 TRBV18 - CASSTDLGGRTEAFF TGTGCCAGCTCAACAGATTTGGGGGGCAGGACTGAAGCTTTCTTT
few TRBJ2-7 TRBV27 - CASSSQGPYEQYF TGTGCCAGCAGTTCGCAGGGACCGTACGAGCAGTACTTC
- TRBJ2-7 TRBV27 - CASSIDLASSYEQYF TGTGCCAGCAGTATCGACCTAGCGTCCTCCTACGAGCAGTACTTC
- TRBJ1-4 TRBV18 - CASSPPREGVEEKLFF TGTGCCAGCTCACCACCGCGTGAGGGAGTTGAGGAAAAACTGTTTTTT
- TRBJ2-7 TRBV7-8 TRBD2 CASSFSGGGYEQYF TGTGCCAGCAGCTTTAGCGGGGGGGGATACGAGCAGTACTTC
once TRBJ2-7 TRBV5-4 - CASSQPSDESEQYF TGTGCCAGCAGCCAACCCTCCGACGAGTCCGAGCAGTACTTC
- TRBJ1-1 TRBV5-6 TRBD1 CASSFGLTGADTEAFF TGTGCCAGCAGCTTTGGTCTGACAGGGGCGGACACTGAAGCTTTCTTT